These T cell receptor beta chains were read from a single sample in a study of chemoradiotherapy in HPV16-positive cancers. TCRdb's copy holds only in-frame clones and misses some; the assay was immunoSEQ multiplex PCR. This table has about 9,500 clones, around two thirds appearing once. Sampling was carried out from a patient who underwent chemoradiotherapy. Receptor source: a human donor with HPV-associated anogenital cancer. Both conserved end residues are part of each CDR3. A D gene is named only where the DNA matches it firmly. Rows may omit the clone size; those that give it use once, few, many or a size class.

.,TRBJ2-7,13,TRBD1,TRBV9,CASSELTGDEQYF,TGTGCCAGCAGCGAGCTTACAGGGGATGAGCAGTACTTC
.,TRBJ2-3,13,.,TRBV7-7,CASSLGRGDTQYF,TGTGCTAGCAGCTTAGGTCGTGGAGATACGCAGTATTTT
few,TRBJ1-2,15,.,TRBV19,CASSIDRTANYGYTF,TGTGCCAGTAGTATAGATCGGACGGCTAACTATGGCTACACCTTC
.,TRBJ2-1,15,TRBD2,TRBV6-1,CASNLLAGDFNEQFF,TGTGCCAGCAACTTACTAGCGGGGGACTTTAATGAGCAGTTCTTC
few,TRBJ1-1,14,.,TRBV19,CASSIRDRNTEAFF,TGTGCCAGTAGTATAAGAGACAGGAACACTGAAGCTTTCTTT
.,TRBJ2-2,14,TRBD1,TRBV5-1,CASSLGQGAGELFF,TGCGCCAGCAGCTTGGGACAGGGGGCCGGGGAGCTGTTTTTT
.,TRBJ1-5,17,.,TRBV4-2,CASSHEKPGYSNQPQHF,TGTGCCAGCAGCCACGAGAAGCCGGGATATAGCAATCAGCCCCAGCATTTT
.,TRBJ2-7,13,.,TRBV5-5,CASSPGDSYEQYF,TGTGCCAGCAGCCCAGGGGACTCCTACGAGCAGTACTTC
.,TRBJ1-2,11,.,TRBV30,CAWTSLFRYTF,TGTGCCTGGACCTCTCTATTCCGCTACACCTTC
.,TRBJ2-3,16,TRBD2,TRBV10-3,CAISAALAGRADTQYF,TGTGCCATCAGTGCCGCTCTAGCGGGGAGGGCAGATACGCAGTATTTT
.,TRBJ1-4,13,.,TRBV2,CASRDAPREKLFF,TGTGCCAGCAGGGACGCACCCAGGGAAAAACTGTTTTTT
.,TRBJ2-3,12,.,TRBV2,CASSESVDTQYF,TGTGCCAGCAGTGAAAGTGTGGATACGCAGTATTTT
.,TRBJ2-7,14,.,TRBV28,CASSLAAGLGEQYF,TGTGCCAGCAGTTTAGCGGCAGGGTTGGGCGAGCAGTACTTC
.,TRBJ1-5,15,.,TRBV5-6,CASSNQGGGNQPQHF,TGTGCCAGCAGCAACCAGGGAGGGGGCAATCAGCCCCAGCATTTT
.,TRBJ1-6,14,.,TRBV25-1,CASSESDTNSPLHF,TGTGCCAGCAGTGAATCTGACACCAATTCACCCCTCCACTTT
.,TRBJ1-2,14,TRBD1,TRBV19,CASATTGGPYGYTF,TGTGCCAGCGCCACAACAGGGGGCCCGTATGGCTACACCTTC
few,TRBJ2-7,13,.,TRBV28,CASSFTRGHEQYF,TGTGCCAGCAGTTTTACCAGGGGCCACGAGCAGTACTTC
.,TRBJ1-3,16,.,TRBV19,CASSPGTALSGNTIYF,TGTGCCAGTAGTCCCGGGACTGCCCTCTCTGGAAACACCATATATTTT
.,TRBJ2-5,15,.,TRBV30,CAWSEGLTPQETQYF,TGTGCCTGGAGTGAGGGGCTAACCCCTCAAGAGACCCAGTACTTC
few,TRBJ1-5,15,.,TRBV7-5,CARTDREGLDQPQHF,TGTGCCAGAACAGACAGGGAGGGGCTTGATCAGCCCCAGCATTTT
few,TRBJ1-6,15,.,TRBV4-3,CASSQEGGPYSPLHF,TGCGCCAGCAGTCAAGAGGGGGGCCCTTATTCACCCCTCCACTTT
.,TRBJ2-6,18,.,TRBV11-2,CASNDRPPVGSGANVLTF,TGTGCCAGCAACGATAGGCCCCCGGTGGGATCTGGGGCCAACGTCCTGACTTTC
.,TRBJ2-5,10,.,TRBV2,CASSAGKNYF,TGTGCCAGCAGTGCGGGGAAGAACTACTTC
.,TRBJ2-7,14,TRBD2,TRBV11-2,CASSPRGGLYEQYF,TGTGCCAGCAGCCCGCGGGGGGGCCTCTACGAGCAGTACTTC
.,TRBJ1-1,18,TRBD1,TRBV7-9,CASSDLLALRQGRTEAFF,TGTGCCAGCAGCGACTTACTAGCGCTTCGACAGGGGAGAACTGAAGCTTTCTTT
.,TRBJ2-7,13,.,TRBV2,CASSKKARNEQYF,TGTGCCAGCAGTAAAAAGGCTCGTAACGAGCAGTACTTC
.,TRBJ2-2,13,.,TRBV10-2,CASTRTLTGELFF,TGCGCCAGCACCCGGACACTTACCGGGGAGCTGTTTTTT
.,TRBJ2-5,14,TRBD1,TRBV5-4,CASRHRGAQETQYF,TGTGCCAGCCGACACAGGGGGGCCCAAGAGACCCAGTACTTC
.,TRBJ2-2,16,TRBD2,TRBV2,CASSIAGATNTGELFF,TGTGCCAGCAGTATAGCGGGGGCCACTAACACCGGGGAGCTGTTTTTT
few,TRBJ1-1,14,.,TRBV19,CASSLQGGYTEAFF,TGTGCCAGTAGCCTACAGGGTGGATACACTGAAGCTTTCTTT
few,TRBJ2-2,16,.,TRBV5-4,CASSLDLALGVGELFF,TGTGCCAGCAGCTTGGACCTAGCCCTGGGGGTCGGGGAGCTGTTTTTT
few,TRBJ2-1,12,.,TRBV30,CAWSLGGNEQFF,TGTGCCTGGAGTCTGGGGGGAAATGAGCAGTTCTTC
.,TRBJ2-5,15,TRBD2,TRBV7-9,CASSLGLREGETQYF,TGTGCCAGCAGCTTAGGTCTCAGGGAGGGAGAGACCCAGTACTTC
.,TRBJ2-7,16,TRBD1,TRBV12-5,CASGLGGDRGSYEQYF,TGTGCTAGTGGTTTGGGGGGGGACAGGGGTTCCTACGAGCAGTACTTC
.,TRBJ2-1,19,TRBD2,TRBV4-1,CASSLRESGGAYSQGEQFF,TGCGCCAGCAGCCTACGAGAAAGCGGGGGGGCCTATAGTCAGGGTGAGCAGTTCTTC
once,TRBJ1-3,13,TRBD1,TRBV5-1,CASRTGQGNTIYF,TGCGCCAGCAGGACGGGACAGGGAAACACCATATATTTT
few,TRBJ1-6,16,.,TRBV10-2,CASSERQKQINSPLHF,TGCGCCAGCAGTGAGCGGCAGAAACAGATCAATTCACCCCTCCACTTT
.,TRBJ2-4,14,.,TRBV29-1,CSVIPTGSKNIQYF,TGCAGCGTTATACCGACAGGCTCCAAAAACATTCAGTACTTC
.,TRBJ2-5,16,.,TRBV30,CAWSVGVRRRQETQYF,TGTGCCTGGAGTGTAGGGGTAAGGAGAAGGCAAGAGACCCAGTACTTC
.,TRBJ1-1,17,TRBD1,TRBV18,CASSLTGAHPENTEAFF,TGTGCCAGCTCTCTCACAGGGGCGCACCCTGAGAACACTGAAGCTTTCTTT
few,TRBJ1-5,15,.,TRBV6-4,CASSDRGYSNQPQHF,TGTGCCAGCAGTGACAGGGGATATAGCAATCAGCCCCAGCATTTT
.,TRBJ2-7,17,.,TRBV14,CASSLSPLVTGKYEQYF,TGTGCCAGCAGCCTAAGCCCACTAGTTACGGGAAAGTACGAGCAGTACTTC